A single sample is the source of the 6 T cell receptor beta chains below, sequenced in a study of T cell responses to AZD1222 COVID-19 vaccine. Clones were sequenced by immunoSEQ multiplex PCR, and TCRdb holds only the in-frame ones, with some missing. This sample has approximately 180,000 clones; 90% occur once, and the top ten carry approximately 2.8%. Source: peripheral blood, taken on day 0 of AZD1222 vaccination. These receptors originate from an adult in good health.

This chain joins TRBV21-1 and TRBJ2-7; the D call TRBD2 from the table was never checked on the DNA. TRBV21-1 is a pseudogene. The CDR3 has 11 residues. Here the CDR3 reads CASSKLPEQYF. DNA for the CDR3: TGTGCCAGCAGCAAACTCCCCGAGCAGTACTTC.

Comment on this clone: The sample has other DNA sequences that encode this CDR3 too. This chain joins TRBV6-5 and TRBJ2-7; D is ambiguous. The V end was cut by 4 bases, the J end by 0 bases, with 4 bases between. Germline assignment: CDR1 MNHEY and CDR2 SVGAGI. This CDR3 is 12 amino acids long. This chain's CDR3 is CASSSDSYEQYF. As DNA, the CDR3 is TGTGCCAGCAGTTCCGACTCCTACGAGCAGTACTTC.

CDR3 sequence (DNA): TGTGCCAGCAGCGAAGCAGGGGGCCGGACTGAAGCTTTCTTT. Protein: CASSEAGGRTEAFF. The chain has TRBV7-3 and TRBJ1-1; 8 positions match TRBD1. The CDR3 is 14 amino acids. The germline V gene encodes CDR1 SGHTA and CDR2 FQGTGA. Trimming cost V 5 bases and J 5 bases; bases outside gene matches: 7.

The CDR3 reads CASSPNRAGEAFF. The CDR3 DNA is TGTGCCAGCAGCCCTAACCGGGCAGGGGAAGCTTTCTTT. This chain joins TRBV5-6 and TRBJ1-1; tentatively, D is TRBD1 (5 bases). The CDR3 is made up of 13 amino acids. Looked up from germline, CDR1 is SGHDT and CDR2 is YYEEEE. Trimming pared 4 bases from V and 8 bases from J, leaving 15 bases between.

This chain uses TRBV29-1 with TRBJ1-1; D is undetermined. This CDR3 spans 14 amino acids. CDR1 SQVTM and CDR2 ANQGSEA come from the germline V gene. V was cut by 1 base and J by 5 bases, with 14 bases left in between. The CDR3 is CSVEATGMGTEAFF. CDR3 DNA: TGCAGCGTTGAAGCCACGGGGATGGGAACTGAAGCTTTCTTT.

CDR3 residues: CASSMLTGARTGELFF. Written as DNA, the CDR3 is TGTGCCAGTAGTATGCTGACGGGGGCCAGAACCGGGGAGCTGTTTTTT. This chain joins TRBV19 and TRBJ2-2; D could derive from TRBD1 or TRBD2 (6 bases each). The CDR3 consists of 16 residues. V lost 3 bases and J lost 5, with 16 bases in between. Germline CDR1 and CDR2: LNHDA and SQIVND (reference sequence).